Listed here is a single TCR beta chain. The V and J ends lost 5 bases and 2 bases respectively, with 15 bases between them. This CDR3 region has 15 residues. In germline, CDR1 is MNHEY, CDR2 SVGAGI. The method was immunoSEQ multiplex PCR; TCRdb's version includes in-frame clones alone and lacks a portion of them. Among some 200,000 clones, more than 75% were seen once, and the ten largest hold about 3.5%. These data are taken from a study of blood T cell repertoires in COVID-19. Study in general: COVID-19 samples from acute and convalescent phases originated in the United States, Italy and Spain.

This chain joins TRBV6-5 and TRBJ1-1; D call uncertain. This receptor was obtained from a man aged 65 to 79 with acute or convalescent COVID-19. The specimen was peripheral blood. CDR3 loop: CASSTPTMVNTEAFF. The CDR3, as DNA: TGTGCCAGCAGTACCCCGACAATGGTCAACACTGAAGCTTTCTTT.